Listed here is a single TCR beta chain. The germline V and J ends were trimmed by 7 bases and 5 bases, with 12 bases remaining between them. This CDR3 is 14 amino acids long. The germline V gene has CDR1 MNHEY and CDR2 SVGAGI. The entry originates in a study of blood T cell repertoires in COVID-19. Study-level information: Specimens from acute and convalescent COVID-19 originated in the United States, Italy and Spain. PBMCs, B-cell-depleted T cells, or T cells provided the cDNA or gDNA that made up the material.

How the authors handled the data: Amplification with reference gene primers provided the estimates of nucleated cell counts. Sequencing used immunoSEQ multiplex PCR; TCRdb keeps in-frame clones, though not all of them. That table furnishes V, J and clone size, whereas the DNA furnished D and trimming. The data show about 70,000 clones, 86% seen once. This receptor was obtained from a human donor in a cohort sampled during active COVID-19. Sequences were obtained from peripheral blood. The rearrangement joins TRBV6-5 to TRBJ1-6; unclear D gene. The CDR3 DNA reads as TGTGCCAGCACCGAGGCACCCGATAATTCACCCCTCCACTTT. Protein sequence: CASTEAPDNSPLHF.